This record looks at one TCR beta chain sequence and its context. Its matching antigen is unknown. This entry is derived from a study of STAT3 mutations in large granular lymphocyte leukemia. Overall study: Immunosuppressive therapy was given to more than half of T-LGLL patients. Study-wide points: TCR clonotype switching after therapy occurred in about 30% of the 18 patients. Every T-cell large granular lymphocyte leukemia patient had at least one immunodominant TCR beta clonotype.

The CDR3 consists of 18 residues. Germline V gene lookup returns CDR1 SGHAT and CDR2 FQNNGV. V lost 0 bases, J lost 2 bases, and 19 bases lay in between. Each sample's TCRbeta library yielded on average about 40,773 productive templates. The repertoire was sequenced with immunoSEQ multiplex PCR; TCRdb's copy has only in-frame clones and lacks some. The data contain about 42,000 clones, roughly 81% of them singletons. This clonotype was obtained from a human donor with T large granular lymphocyte leukemia. Some clones in this sample may be carry-over from other donors' samples. The rearrangement uses TRBV11-2 and TRBJ1-2, with D maybe TRBD1 (6 bases). The sequenced sample consisted of PBMCs. CDR3 region: CASSLDLRGRGTNYGYTF. CDR3 nucleotide sequence: TGTGCCAGCAGCTTAGATCTCCGGGGCAGGGGAACAAACTATGGCTACACCTTC.